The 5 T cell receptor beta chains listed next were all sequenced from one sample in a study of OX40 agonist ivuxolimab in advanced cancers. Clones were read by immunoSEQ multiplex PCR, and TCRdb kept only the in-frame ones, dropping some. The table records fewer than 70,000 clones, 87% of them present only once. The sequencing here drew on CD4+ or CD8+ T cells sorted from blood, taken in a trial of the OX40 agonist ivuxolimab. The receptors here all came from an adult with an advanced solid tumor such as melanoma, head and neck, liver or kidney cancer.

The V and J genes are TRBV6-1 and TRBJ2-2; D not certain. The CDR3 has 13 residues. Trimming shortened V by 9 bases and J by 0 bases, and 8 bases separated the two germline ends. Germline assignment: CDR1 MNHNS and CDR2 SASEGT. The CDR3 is CASQVSNTGELFF. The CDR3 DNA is TGTGCCAGTCAGGTATCGAACACCGGGGAGCTGTTTTTT.

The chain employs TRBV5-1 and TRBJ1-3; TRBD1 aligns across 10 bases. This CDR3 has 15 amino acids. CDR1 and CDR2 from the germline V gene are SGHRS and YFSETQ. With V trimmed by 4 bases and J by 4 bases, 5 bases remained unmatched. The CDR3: CASSRQGAGGNTIYF. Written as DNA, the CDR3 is TGCGCCAGCAGCCGACAGGGGGCGGGAGGAAACACCATATATTTT.

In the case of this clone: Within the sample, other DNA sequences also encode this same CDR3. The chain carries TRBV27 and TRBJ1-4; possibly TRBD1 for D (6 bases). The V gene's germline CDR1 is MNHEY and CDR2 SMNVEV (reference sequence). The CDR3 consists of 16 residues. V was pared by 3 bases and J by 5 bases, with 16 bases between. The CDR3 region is CASSLPLGTRNEKLFF. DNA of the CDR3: TGTGCCAGCAGTTTGCCGCTGGGGACAAGAAATGAAAAACTGTTTTTT.

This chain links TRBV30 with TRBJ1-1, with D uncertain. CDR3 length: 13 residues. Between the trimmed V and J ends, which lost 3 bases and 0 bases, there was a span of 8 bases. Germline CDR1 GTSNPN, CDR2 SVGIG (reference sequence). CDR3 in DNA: TGTGCCTGGAGCCAGACGGTGAACACTGAAGCTTTCTTT. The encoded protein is CAWSQTVNTEAFF.

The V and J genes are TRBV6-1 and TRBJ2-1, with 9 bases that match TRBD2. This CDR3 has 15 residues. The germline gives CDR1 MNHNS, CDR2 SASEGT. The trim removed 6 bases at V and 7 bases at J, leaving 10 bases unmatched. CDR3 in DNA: TGTGCCAGCAGGCGGGAGGGCCTAAGGGTGAATGAGCAGTTCTTC. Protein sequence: CASRREGLRVNEQFF.